These 18 T cell receptor beta chains were all obtained from the same sample, sequenced in a study of radiotherapy plus CTLA-4 blockade in lung cancer. Clones were sequenced by immunoSEQ multiplex PCR, and TCRdb holds only the in-frame ones, with some missing. The sample comprises roughly 110,000 clones, roughly 86% of which are singletons, and about 3.5% rests with the top ten. This sample comprised peripheral blood, obtained from a patient treated with radiotherapy plus ipilimumab. The source is a human donor with non-small cell lung cancer that progressed on radiotherapy plus ipilimumab. Some clones in this sample may be carry-over from other donors' samples.

Worth noting for this clone: Distinct nucleotide sequences in the sample also encode this CDR3. The V call is TRBV5-4, the J call TRBJ1-5, with D perhaps TRBD1 (5 bases). The germline V gene has CDR1 SGHNT and CDR2 YYREEE (reference sequence). The CDR3 length is 14 residues. V was clipped by 4 bases and J by 3 bases, with 11 bases between them. The CDR3 here is CASSQLGDNQPQHF. Written as DNA, the CDR3 is TGTGCCAGCAGCCAGTTGGGGGACAATCAGCCCCAGCATTTT.

This chain connects TRBV9 to TRBJ2-1, with D maybe TRBD2 (6 bases). This CDR3 has 13 residues. Germline assignment: CDR1 SGDLS and CDR2 YYNGEE. V was pared by 4 bases and J by 8 bases, with 13 bases between. Here the CDR3 reads CASSLPGLDEQFF. In DNA form, the CDR3 reads TGTGCCAGCAGCCTACCGGGACTGGATGAGCAGTTCTTC.

The chain has TRBV4-2 and TRBJ2-1; TRBD2 aligns across 9 bases. The trim removed 6 bases at V and 5 bases at J, leaving 11 bases unmatched. CDR3 length: 16 residues. The germline CDR1 and CDR2 sequences are LGHNA and YNFKEQ. This chain's CDR3 is CASSSTSGGPHNEQFF. CDR3 nucleotides: TGTGCCAGCAGTTCAACGAGCGGGGGGCCTCACAATGAGCAGTTCTTC.

This clone was picked up one time. The chain is built from TRBV2 and TRBJ1-6; D not certain. CDR3 length: 12 amino acids. Germline V gene sequence: CDR1 SNHLY, CDR2 FYNNEI. Trimming stripped 5 bases from V and 11 bases from J, with 10 bases between. DNA of the CDR3: TGTGCCAGCAGTCGTGGGAGGCCACCCCTCCACTTT. Encoded protein: CASSRGRPPLHF.

This clone was seen more than once but under ten times. The V gene is TRBV7-2, the J gene TRBJ1-2, with D possibly matching TRBD1 (5 bases). This CDR3 has 15 residues. The V end was cut by 4 bases, the J end by 8 bases, with 20 bases between. Looked up from germline, CDR1 is SGHTA and CDR2 is FQGNSA. CDR3 coding DNA: TGTGCCAGCAGCTCTAACCCACCGACTGGGGGAGGCTACACCTTC. This translates into CASSSNPPTGGGYTF.

The chain carries TRBV4-3 and TRBJ1-2; 8 bases align to TRBD1. CDR3 length: 17 amino acids. Unmatched junction bases numbered 9, after V lost 0 bases and J lost 3 bases. The germline V gene encodes CDR1 LGHNA and CDR2 YSLEER. The CDR3 DNA reads as TGCGCCAGCAGCCAAGACTTTTGGGGACAGGAGGACTATGGCTACACCTTC. This gives the protein CASSQDFWGQEDYGYTF.

The chain links TRBV9 to TRBJ1-3; D is unresolved. The length of the CDR3 is 14 residues. Germline CDR1 SGDLS, CDR2 YYNGEE. Between the trimmed V and J ends, which lost 2 bases and 0 bases, there was a span of 6 bases. The CDR3 spells CASSVLSSGNTIYF. CDR3 DNA: TGTGCCAGCAGCGTTCTCAGCTCTGGAAACACCATATATTTT.

This chain joins TRBV28 and TRBJ1-1; 8 positions match TRBD1. The germline V gene has CDR1 MDHEN and CDR2 SYDVKM. V was clipped by 5 bases and J by 7 bases; unmatched bases: 15. The CDR3 sequence is 16 residues long. The CDR3 coding sequence is TGTGCCAGCAGTCCACGCGGGGCAGGGGGCAAACTTGAAGCTTTCTTT. Its protein product is CASSPRGAGGKLEAFF.

The J gene is TRBJ2-1, the V gene TRBV7-9, with 9 bases lining up with TRBD1. This CDR3 is 15 amino acids long. From germline, CDR1 is SEHNR and CDR2 FQNEAQ (reference sequence). J was trimmed by 9 bases and V by 2 bases; bases with no gene match: 8. The CDR3 reads CASSLYNRGLLEQFF. The CDR3 region has the DNA TGTGCCAGCAGCTTATACAACAGGGGGCTACTTGAGCAGTTCTTC.

The chain links TRBV5-1 to TRBJ2-5, with TRBD2 as a possible D gene (5 bases). The CDR3 covers 16 residues. Trimming took off 0 bases at V and 1 base at J, with 13 bases between the two ends. Germline V gives CDR1 SGHRS, CDR2 YFSETQ. CDR3: CASSLGSRASQETQYF. The DNA of the CDR3 is TGCGCCAGCAGCTTGGGATCGAGGGCTAGCCAAGAGACCCAGTACTTC.

The V and J genes are TRBV27 and TRBJ2-5; D perhaps matches TRBD2 (5 bases). The CDR3 has 13 residues. Germline lookup yields CDR1 MNHEY and CDR2 SMNVEV (reference sequence). Deletions cut 6 bases from V and 1 base from J, with 9 bases between. This chain's CDR3 is CASSKRPQETQYF. CDR3 bases: TGTGCCAGCAGCAAGCGGCCCCAAGAGACCCAGTACTTC.

The chain employs TRBV5-1 and TRBJ2-7; D is perhaps TRBD1 (5 bases). Germline loops: CDR1 SGHRS, CDR2 YFSETQ. V shed 2 bases and J shed 3 bases, with 9 bases lying between them. CDR3 size: 13 residues. CDR3 sequence reads: CASSFDQGYEQYF. The CDR3 DNA is TGCGCCAGCAGCTTCGATCAGGGCTACGAGCAGTACTTC.

The CDR3 nucleotides read TGCGCGACAGGGGGCGGTGCCTTAAACTATGGCTACACCTTC. Residues: CATGGGALNYGYTF. The chain combines TRBV4-1 with TRBJ1-2; 10 positions agree with TRBD1. In germline, CDR1 is MGHRA, CDR2 YSYEKL. This CDR3 is built from 14 residues.

As DNA, the CDR3 is TGTGCCAGCAGCCCACAGGCAGACTATGGCTACACCTTC. This codes for CASSPQADYGYTF. The rearrangement uses TRBV7-3 and TRBJ1-2; D perhaps matches TRBD1 (5 bases). This CDR3 comprises 13 residues. The V gene's germline CDR1 is SGHTA and CDR2 FQGTGA. Trimming shortened V by 5 bases and J by 3 bases, and 10 bases separated the two germline ends.

The V call is TRBV15, the J call TRBJ2-6; the match to TRBD1 covers 8 bases. The CDR3 is made up of 16 amino acids. The junction had 3 bases not matched to a gene; V was cut back by 3 bases and J by 2 bases. Germline CDR1 is LNHNV and CDR2 is YYDKDF (reference sequence). CDR3 coding DNA: TGTGCCACCAGCAGGGACAGGGCCACTGGGGCCAACGTCCTGACTTTC. Protein product: CATSRDRATGANVLTF.

The chain uses TRBV5-1 and TRBJ2-1, with 7 nucleotides matching TRBD1. The length of the CDR3 is 15 residues. Germline loops: CDR1 SGHRS, CDR2 YFSETQ. V dropped 0 bases and J dropped 3; count of bases not matched to a gene: 3. In nucleotides, the CDR3 is TGCGCCAGCAGCTTGGAAGGGACAGACTACAATGAGCAGTTCTTC. Amino acids: CASSLEGTDYNEQFF. Drawing the rest from reference TRBV5-1 and TRBJ2-1, the complete variable domain is KAGVTQTPRYLIKTRGQQVTLSCSPISGHRSVSWYQQTPGQGLQFLFEYFSETQRNKGNFPGRFSGRQFSNSRSEMNVSTLELGDSALYLCASSLEGTDYNEQFFGPGTRLTVL.

This chain uses TRBV6-5 with TRBJ1-1; TRBD1 aligns across 7 bases. Germline V gives CDR1 MNHEY, CDR2 SVGAGI. This CDR3 has 15 amino acids. Trimming took 0 bases from V and 6 from J; bases not matched to a gene: 7. The CDR3 sequence is CASSYSGTESAEAFF. The CDR3 coding sequence is TGTGCCAGCAGTTACTCGGGGACAGAGAGCGCTGAAGCTTTCTTT.

The rearrangement uses TRBV5-6 and TRBJ2-3; 7 positions agree with TRBD2. V was clipped by 2 bases and J by 4 bases; unmatched bases: 1. The V gene's germline CDR1 is SGHDT and CDR2 YYEEEE. CDR3 length: 13 amino acids. For the CDR3, the DNA is TGTGCCAGCAGCTTACTAGCGTCAGATACGCAGTATTTT. Protein sequence: CASSLLASDTQYF. The variable domain in full, completed from reference TRBV5-6 and TRBJ2-3, reads DAGVTQSPTHLIKTRGQQVTLRCSPKSGHDTVSWYQQALGQGPQFIFQYYEEEERQRGNFPDRFSGHQFPNYSSELNVNALLLGDSALYLCASSLLASDTQYFGPGTRLTVL.